These T cell receptor beta chains were read from a single sample in a study of shared clonotypes between healthy human individuals. TCRdb's copy holds only in-frame clones and misses some; the assay was immunoSEQ multiplex PCR. The table includes about 2.1 million clones, 80% to 95% detected once. The specimen sequenced was naive CD8+ T cells from PBMCs. Source of these receptors: a man aged 18 to 35 in good health. Some clones in this sample may be carry-over from other donors' samples. Both conserved end residues are part of each CDR3. Each record gives: clone size, V gene, D gene, J gene, CDR3 DNA, CDR3 protein. D genes are given only for firm matches. Clone size is shown for a subset of rows, as once, few, many or a class of expanded clone.

abundance: NA
v_gene: TRBV7-2
d_gene: NA
j_gene: TRBJ2-5
CDR3nt: TGTGCCAGCAGTAAACGAGGGGAAAGTCGTGTAGCGGAGACCCAGTACTTC
CDR3aa: CASSKRGESRVAETQYF

abundance: NA
v_gene: TRBV7-9
d_gene: TRBD2
j_gene: TRBJ2-3
CDR3nt: TGTGCCAGCAGCCCCCCGCCGACTAGCGGGAGATCAGATACGCAGTATTTT
CDR3aa: CASSPPPTSGRSDTQYF

abundance: NA
v_gene: TRBV7-6
d_gene: NA
j_gene: TRBJ2-1
CDR3nt: TGTGCCAGCAGCTTAGATATCCGTAATGAGCAGTTCTTC
CDR3aa: CASSLDIRNEQFF

abundance: NA
v_gene: TRBV9
d_gene: TRBD2
j_gene: TRBJ2-7
CDR3nt: TGTGCCAGCAGCGTAGGTGGGTGGGAGGGCCTGTACGAGCAGTACTTC
CDR3aa: CASSVGGWEGLYEQYF

abundance: NA
v_gene: TRBV2
d_gene: NA
j_gene: TRBJ2-5
CDR3nt: TGTGCCGTGCGCGAACTCCCGTCACGGGGCCAAGAGACCCAGTACTTC
CDR3aa: CAVRELPSRGQETQYF

abundance: NA
v_gene: TRBV28
d_gene: NA
j_gene: TRBJ2-3
CDR3nt: TGTGCCAGCAGTTCCCGGGACTTCACAGATACGCAGTATTTT
CDR3aa: CASSSRDFTDTQYF

abundance: NA
v_gene: TRBV5-1
d_gene: NA
j_gene: TRBJ2-7
CDR3nt: TGCGCCAGCAGTTTAGGGAGTTTATACGAGCAGTACTTC
CDR3aa: CASSLGSLYEQYF

abundance: NA
v_gene: TRBV4-2
d_gene: TRBD1
j_gene: TRBJ1-1
CDR3nt: TGTGCCAGCATGGGGCCAGGGGGCACTGAAGCTTTCTTT
CDR3aa: CASMGPGGTEAFF

abundance: NA
v_gene: TRBV4-3
d_gene: NA
j_gene: TRBJ2-7
CDR3nt: TGCGCCAGCAGTCAGGGCCGATTGGAGTACGAGCAGTACTTC
CDR3aa: CASSQGRLEYEQYF

abundance: NA
v_gene: TRBV5-5
d_gene: NA
j_gene: TRBJ1-1
CDR3nt: TGTGCCAGCAGCCGGGGGGCTGAAGCTTTCTTT
CDR3aa: CASSRGAEAFF

abundance: once
v_gene: TRBV6-5
d_gene: NA
j_gene: TRBJ2-7
CDR3nt: TGTGCCAGCAGTCAAACTGGGGAAGGCTACGAGCAGTACTTC
CDR3aa: CASSQTGEGYEQYF

abundance: NA
v_gene: TRBV2
d_gene: NA
j_gene: TRBJ2-3
CDR3nt: TGTGCCAGCAGTGATATTAGGAACGCCGATATCACAGATACGCAGTATTTT
CDR3aa: CASSDIRNADITDTQYF

abundance: NA
v_gene: TRBV5-1
d_gene: TRBD2
j_gene: TRBJ2-2
CDR3nt: TGCGCCAGCAGCTTGGCCTTTCGGCTAGCGGGAGGCTCCGGGGAGCTGTTTTTT
CDR3aa: CASSLAFRLAGGSGELFF

abundance: NA
v_gene: TRBV27
d_gene: TRBD2
j_gene: TRBJ2-7
CDR3nt: TGTGCCAGCAGTTTACTAGGGACTACCTACGAGCAGTACTTC
CDR3aa: CASSLLGTTYEQYF

abundance: once
v_gene: TRBV7-9
d_gene: NA
j_gene: TRBJ1-5
CDR3nt: TGTGCCAGCAGCCCTCAAAACGGGACGGCCGGCAATCAGCCCCAGCATTTT
CDR3aa: CASSPQNGTAGNQPQHF

abundance: NA
v_gene: TRBV11-2
d_gene: NA
j_gene: TRBJ1-2
CDR3nt: TGTGCCAGCAGCTTTCCAGGGAGTGATGGCTACACCTTC
CDR3aa: CASSFPGSDGYTF

abundance: NA
v_gene: TRBV2
d_gene: NA
j_gene: TRBJ2-7
CDR3nt: TGTGCCAGCAGTGGCGGGACAACTCTCTACGAGCAGTACTTC
CDR3aa: CASSGGTTLYEQYF

abundance: NA
v_gene: TRBV27
d_gene: TRBD2
j_gene: TRBJ2-1
CDR3nt: TGTGCCAGCAGTTCCCTCTATCGGACTAGCGGGAGCAGTAATGAGCAGTTCTTC
CDR3aa: CASSSLYRTSGSSNEQFF

abundance: NA
v_gene: TRBV2
d_gene: TRBD2
j_gene: TRBJ2-7
CDR3nt: TGTGCCAGCAGTGAACTAGCGGGAGGCTACGAGCAGTACTTC
CDR3aa: CASSELAGGYEQYF

abundance: NA
v_gene: TRBV4-1
d_gene: NA
j_gene: TRBJ2-1
CDR3nt: TGCGCCAGCAGCCCGGACGGGACGAGCTCCTACAATGAGCAGTTCTTC
CDR3aa: CASSPDGTSSYNEQFF

abundance: few
v_gene: TRBV27
d_gene: NA
j_gene: TRBJ1-4
CDR3nt: TGTGCCAGCGCCAGCGCGATGGGGACTAATGAAAAACTGTTTTTT
CDR3aa: CASASAMGTNEKLFF

abundance: NA
v_gene: TRBV28
d_gene: NA
j_gene: TRBJ2-2
CDR3nt: TGTGCCAGCAGTTTAGTGGGGGAGCGCAACACCGGGGAGCTGTTTTTT
CDR3aa: CASSLVGERNTGELFF

abundance: NA
v_gene: TRBV6-1
d_gene: NA
j_gene: TRBJ2-1
CDR3nt: TGTGCCAACCCTGCAAGGCCCATTACCAAGGATGAGCAGTTCTTC
CDR3aa: CANPARPITKDEQFF

abundance: NA
v_gene: TRBV29-1
d_gene: TRBD1
j_gene: TRBJ1-1
CDR3nt: TGCAGCGTTGGGGCAGGGGGAAAGGGCACTGAAGCTTTCTTT
CDR3aa: CSVGAGGKGTEAFF

abundance: NA
v_gene: TRBV4-1
d_gene: NA
j_gene: TRBJ1-1
CDR3nt: TGCGCCAGCAGCCAAGCGACACAAGCTTTCTTT
CDR3aa: CASSQATQAFF

abundance: NA
v_gene: TRBV30
d_gene: TRBD1
j_gene: TRBJ2-1
CDR3nt: TGTGCCTGGAGTCACAGGGGGACGGAGCAGTTCTTC
CDR3aa: CAWSHRGTEQFF